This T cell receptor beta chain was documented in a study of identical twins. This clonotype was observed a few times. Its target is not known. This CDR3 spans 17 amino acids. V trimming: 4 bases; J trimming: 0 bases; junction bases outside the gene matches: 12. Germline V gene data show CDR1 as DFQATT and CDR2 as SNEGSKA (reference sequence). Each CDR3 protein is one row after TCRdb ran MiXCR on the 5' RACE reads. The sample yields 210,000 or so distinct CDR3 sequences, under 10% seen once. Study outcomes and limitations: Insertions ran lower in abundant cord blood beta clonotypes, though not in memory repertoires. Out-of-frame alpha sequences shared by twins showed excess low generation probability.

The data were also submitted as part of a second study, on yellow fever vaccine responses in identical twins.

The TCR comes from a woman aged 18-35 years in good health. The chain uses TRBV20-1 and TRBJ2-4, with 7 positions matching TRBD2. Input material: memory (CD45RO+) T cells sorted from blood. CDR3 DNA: TGCAGTGCTATACATAGCGGGCCGGAGCTAGCCAAAAACATTCAGTACTTC. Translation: CSAIHSGPELAKNIQYF.